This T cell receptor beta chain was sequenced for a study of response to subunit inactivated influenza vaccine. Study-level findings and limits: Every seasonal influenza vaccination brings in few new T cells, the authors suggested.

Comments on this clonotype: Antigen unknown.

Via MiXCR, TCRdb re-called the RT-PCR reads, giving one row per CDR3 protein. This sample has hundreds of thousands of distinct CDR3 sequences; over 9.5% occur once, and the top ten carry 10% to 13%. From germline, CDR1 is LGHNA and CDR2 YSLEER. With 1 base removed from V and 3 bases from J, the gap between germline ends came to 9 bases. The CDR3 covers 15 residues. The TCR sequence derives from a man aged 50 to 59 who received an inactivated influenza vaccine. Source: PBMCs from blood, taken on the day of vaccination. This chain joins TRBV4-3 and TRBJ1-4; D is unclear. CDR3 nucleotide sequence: TGCGCCAGCAGCCAAGCGAACAAGGCTAATGAAAAACTGTTTTTT. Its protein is CASSQANKANEKLFF.